The clone carrying this T cell receptor beta chain was seen a few times. The use of a sample-barcoded 5' primer and a J-beta primer mix characterized a second PCR of roughly 6 to 11 cycles. MiXCR was run by TCRdb on the 5' RACE reads, yielding one entry per CDR3 protein. The sample holds some 690,000 distinct CDR3 sequences, around a fifth seen once. The data originate from a study of blood T cells in healthy people across ages. CDR3 length: 15 residues. The TCR comes from a man aged 65-85 years in good health. Sequenced material: blood. The chain combines TRBV12-3 or TRBV12-4 with TRBJ2-7, with TRBD2 identical over 10 bases. The assigned J gene may be wrong: the sequence end matches TRBJ2-1 better. The DNA for the CDR3 is TGTGCCAGCAGTAGTTCGGGACTAGCGACCAATGAGCAGTTCTTC. It codes for CASSSSGLATNEQFF.